The present TCR beta chain was sequenced within a study of low-dose radiotherapy and immunotherapy resistance in tumors. Study at large: Radiation delivery to Cohort 1 consisted of 0.5 Gy per fraction every 2 weeks, summing to 6.5 Gy.

Donors were dosed with nivolumab and ipilimumab; they also received aspirin, low-dose cyclophosphamide and low-dose radiotherapy. CDR1 and CDR2 (germline): LNHNV, YYDKDF (reference sequence). Trimming shortened V by 0 bases and J by 3 bases, and 12 bases separated the two germline ends. CDR3 length equals 16 residues. TRAV- and TRBV-specific primers primed first-strand cDNA, covering alpha and beta chains. TCR amplification involved about 20 PCR cycles with a constant-region primer and V-primer adapter. TCRdb reprocessed the reads with MiXCR, giving one entry per CDR3 protein. The table records about 9,800 distinct CDR3 sequences, approximately 40% of them present only once. This clonotype has only a few counts.

The sequence was obtained from a human donor with advanced metastatic prostate, ovarian, gallbladder or colorectal cancer (not recorded which). This table probably holds off-target reads from a library built for another chain. The chain carries TRBV15 and TRBJ1-5; possible D gene TRBD1, 6 bases. This CDR3 is CATSRDRGGVNQPQHF. CDR3 DNA: TGTGCCACCAGCAGAGATCGGGGGGGCGTCAATCAGCCCCAGCATTTT.